This TCR beta chain was recovered during a study of follicular helper T cells after annual influenza vaccination (dated by TCRdb to 2016 to 2017). Regarding the research as a whole: After each seasonal influenza vaccination, blood samples were collected on days 0, 7 and 28. To look at recall of cTfh clones, some subjects were tracked through successive annual vaccinations covering the 2013-2014, 2014-2015 and 2015-2016 seasons. One week after vaccination, a second recruited cohort of 12 to 13 subjects (Table S1) displayed a similar ICOS+CD38+ cTfh response. Six subjects had multi-year samples: four covered two vaccination seasons and two covered three seasons. Samples from 2013-2014 were cryopreserved, whereas samples from about 2015 were processed immediately after collection.

This specimen's time point label, interpreted: 2013-2014 season, 7 days after vaccination. Seasonal inactivated influenza vaccine (Fluvarix) was administered to adults, and sorted blood CD4 subsets were tracked by TCRB sequencing before and after vaccination. To be eligible, subjects had to live in the community and must not have received influenza vaccine in the previous 6 months. Exclusions included influenza vaccine contraindications, substance abuse, HIV/AIDS, active malignancy, immunomodulatory medication and active illness such as respiratory infection. At each time point, somewhere between roughly 40 and 100 mL of blood was taken. Non-naive CD4+CXCR5+PD-1+ cells were defined as circulating Tfh and were sorted into ICOS+CD38+ and ICOS-CD38- fractions. PBMC were isolated using Ficoll-Paque PLUS or SepMate separation. Cell subsets were sorted from PBMC on a BD FACS Aria before DNA extraction.

A note on this clone: This receptor's antigen is unknown. Per-base quality was not reported, and no clone a single base away is much larger than it.

Library preparation employed the immunoSEQ multiplex PCR assay. Adaptive Biotechnologies handled the TCRB amplification, library preparation, sequencing and preliminary bioinformatics at Survey level resolution. For TCRB sequencing, genomic DNA from sorted cTfh populations was amplified by multiplex PCR. The source study handled its data this way. Clonality was calculated in R as 1 minus normalized Shannon entropy, and the Gini index was computed with the R package ineq. Overlap score was defined as the summed counts of shared sequences divided by the total counts of all sequences in both compared samples. Fisher's exact test, with an assumed theoretical repertoire of 10^7 TCRB sequences, was used to assess the significance of shared clonotypes. Entries here come from immuneACCESS through TCRdb and include only in-frame sequences with V and J called. Some clones fail to appear in such tables; in the studies checked, an unresolved V gene covers under half of the shortfall, and the cause of the remainder is unknown. V, J and clone size reflect that table, while D and trimming were determined from the DNA. This sample is represented by roughly 9,000 clones; 83% of them were singletons. The ten largest clones add up to around 3% of the sample.

Its CDR3 holds 16 amino acids, cysteine through phenylalanine. The read is trimmed to its CDR3 DNA, 48 bases read in frame from base 1. At the junction V is shortened by 5 bases and J by 6 bases; bases outside the gene matches: 11. CDR1 SEHNR and CDR2 FQNEAQ were looked up in the germline V gene (reference sequence). Beyond this particular receptor, the publication reports: Rare clonotypes could not be sampled because productive TCRB sequences were recovered from only roughly 9-20% of the analyzed cells. A recurrent oligoclonal ICOS+CD38+ cTfh response containing tetramer and AIM influenza-specific clonotypes was recalled by successive annual vaccinations. ICOS+CD38+ cTfh clonality correlated with the frequency of that population, and its change correlated with the change in circulating plasmablast frequency. Day 7 ICOS+CD38+ clones were most often found later in ICOS-CD38- cTfh, suggesting that subset may serve as a memory reservoir.

This TCR came from an adult who received the influenza vaccine. The sample here was CXCR5+ CD38- circulating T follicular helper cells from blood, taken 7 days after influenza vaccination. The sample's cell subset or site label is to be understood as: circulating Tfh, non-naive CD4+CXCR5+PD-1+ (ICOS+CD38+ or ICOS-CD38-). The V and J genes are TRBV7-9 and TRBJ2-1, with 9 middle bases fitting TRBD1. The sequenced DNA is TGTGCCAGCAGCAGGAGTACGGGACAGGGCCTCAATGAGCAGTTCTTC. Its protein reads: CASSRSTGQGLNEQFF. The entire variable domain, with the stretches around the CDR3 drawn from the reference TRBV7-9 and TRBJ2-1 proteins, is DTGVSQNPRHKITKRGQNVTFRCDPISEHNRLYWYRQTLGQGPEFLTYFQNEAQLEKSRLLSDRFSAERPKGSFSTLEIQRTEQGDSAMYLCASSRSTGQGLNEQFFGPGTRLTVL.